A selection of T cell receptor beta chains follows, all from one sample in a study of response to subunit inactivated influenza vaccine. TCRdb processed the RT-PCR reads anew with MiXCR; each CDR3 protein has one entry. The sample holds about 520,000 distinct CDR3 sequences; around 25% are singletons and the top ten take approximately 2%. This specimen consisted of CD4+ T cells sorted from PBMCs, obtained 4 to 6 days after vaccination. These TCRs come from a man in his forties or fifties who received an inactivated influenza vaccine. Each CDR3 is given with its conserved first and last residue. The D gene is left open where the match is weak. Expanded clones are given a class, and other clones once, few, many or no size at all.

d_gene,j_gene,abundance,v_gene,CDR3nt,CDR3aa
TRBD2,TRBJ2-7,-,TRBV6-2/TRBV6-3,TGTGCCAGCAGTTCCGTCGGTCTACTAGCGGGGTACGAGCAGTACTTC,CASSSVGLLAGYEQYF
TRBD1,TRBJ2-3,-,TRBV20-1,TGCAGTGCAACCGGGACAGGGAAGGATACGCAGTATTTT,CSATGTGKDTQYF
TRBD1,TRBJ1-1,-,TRBV7-9,TGTGCCAGCAGCTTAGATAAGGGGGCCGATGAAGCTTTCTTT,CASSLDKGADEAFF
-,TRBJ2-4,many,TRBV20-1,TGCAGTGCTAGAGACCCCACAGTCTCCAAAAACATTCAGTACTTC,CSARDPTVSKNIQYF
TRBD2,TRBJ2-5,few,TRBV11-2,TGTGCCAGCAGCTGGGGGGGGATTACCCAGTACTTC,CASSWGGITQYF
TRBD1,TRBJ1-6,-,TRBV7-2,TGTGCCACACGGCGGGCAGGGGGCCAGGGGTCACCCCTCCACTTT,CATRRAGGQGSPLHF
-,TRBJ1-5,few,TRBV12-3/TRBV12-4,TGTGCCAGCAGTCAAAAGGGCTGGGATCAGCCCCAGCATTTT,CASSQKGWDQPQHF
TRBD1,TRBJ1-5,many,TRBV29-1,TGCAGCGTCGTACTGGGACAGGGGATCAATCAGCCCCAGCATTTT,CSVVLGQGINQPQHF
TRBD2,TRBJ2-3,-,TRBV29-1,TGCAGCGTTAGAGGATCCCTAGCGGGGGTGGGAGATACGCAGTATTTT,CSVRGSLAGVGDTQYF
-,TRBJ2-1,few,TRBV6-5,TGTGCCAGCAGTTACAGAAGGGGAACCTACAATGAGCAGTTCTTC,CASSYRRGTYNEQFF
-,TRBJ2-1,-,TRBV28,TGTGCCAGCAGTCCTTCGGGACGAACAGACAATGAGCAGTTCTTC,CASSPSGRTDNEQFF
-,TRBJ1-1,few,TRBV7-2,TGTGCCAGCAGCTCCGAGGGGAACACTGAAGCTTTCTTT,CASSSEGNTEAFF